This TCR beta chain comes out of a study of identifying expanded T cells in peripheral blood. Repertoires were generated with immunoSEQ multiplex PCR, while TCRdb's copy carries only in-frame clones and drops some. Of approximately 100,000 clones in the sample, around 88% were seen once. Trimming left V 8 bases short and J 1 base short, with 14 bases between. The CDR3 is 14 residues long. CDR1 and CDR2 from the germline V gene are SGHTA and FQGNSA. During the collection period, no donor immune events like infections were recorded. The clonotype was recovered from a person between 18 and 75 years old in good health. The specimen sequenced was blood. The rearrangement links TRBV7-2 to TRBJ2-5, with D possibly being TRBD1 (6 bases). This CDR3 reads CASHREWSQETQYF. DNA of the CDR3: TGTGCCAGCCACAGGGAATGGTCCCAAGAGACCCAGTACTTC.